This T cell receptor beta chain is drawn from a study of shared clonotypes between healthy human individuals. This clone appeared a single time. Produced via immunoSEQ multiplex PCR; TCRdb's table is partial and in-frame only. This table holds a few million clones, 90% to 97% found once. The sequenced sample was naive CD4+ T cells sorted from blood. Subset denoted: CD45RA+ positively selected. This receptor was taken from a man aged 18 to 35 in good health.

The CDR3 here is CAWLTGTNYGYTF. CDR3 DNA sequence: TGTGCCTGGCTAACAGGGACTAACTATGGCTACACCTTC. The chain carries TRBV30 and TRBJ1-2, with D possibly being TRBD1 (6 bases). Germline CDR1 is GTSNPN and CDR2 is SVGIG (reference sequence). The V gene lost 5 bases and the J gene lost 0 bases, with 10 bases spanning the gap. CDR3 length: 13 residues.